This TCR beta chain appears in the sequencing data of a study of tumor-infiltrating lymphocytes in primary liver carcinoma. On the study more broadly: Tumors measured 4.2 to 10 cm and were stage T1-T3 N0M0. Each of the samples returned roughly 3.65 to 7.5 million productive TCRbeta reads (a yield similar across tissue types).

The researchers produced TCR beta cDNA from around 500 ng total RNA with a constant-region primer. Slightly modified ARM-PCR with three nested multiplex PCR rounds yielded TCR beta libraries. Rounds one and two of PCR, each of 10 cycles, were primed with TRBV1-TRBV30 forward primers and a C-beta reverse primer. TCRdb ran MiXCR on the multiplex PCR reads and lists one entry per CDR3 protein. The data hold 330,000 or so distinct CDR3 sequences, with about 61% observed a single time. Germline assignment: CDR1 MGHRA and CDR2 YSYEKL. CDR3 size: 14 residues. Trimming took off 4 bases at V and 10 bases at J, with 19 bases between the two ends. Extraction also yielded germline DNA, while blood RNA was obtained from unsorted whole blood. Study-level points and caveats: Between tumor regions, pairs overlapped more than tumor-adjacent and tumor-blood pairs did.

In this sample, this clonotype turned up a few times. Antigen: not known. The chain joins TRBV4-1 to TRBJ1-2; a weak D match, TRBD1 (6 bases). Input material: peripheral blood. The TCR was taken from a man in his forties with primary liver carcinoma and hepatitis B virus infection. The CDR3 region has the DNA TGCGCCAGCAGCCGATCCGGACAGACCTACGACTACACCTTC. Encoded protein: CASSRSGQTYDYTF.